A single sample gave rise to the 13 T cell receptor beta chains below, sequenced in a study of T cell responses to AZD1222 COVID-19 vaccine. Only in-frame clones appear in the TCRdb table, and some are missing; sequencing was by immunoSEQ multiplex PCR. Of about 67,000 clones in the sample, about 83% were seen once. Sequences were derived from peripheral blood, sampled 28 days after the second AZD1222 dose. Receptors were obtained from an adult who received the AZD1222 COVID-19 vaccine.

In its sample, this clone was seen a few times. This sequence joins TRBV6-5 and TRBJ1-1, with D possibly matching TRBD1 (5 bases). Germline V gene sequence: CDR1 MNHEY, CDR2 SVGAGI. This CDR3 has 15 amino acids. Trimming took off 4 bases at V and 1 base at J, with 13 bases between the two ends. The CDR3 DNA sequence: TGTGCCAGCAGTTCGCCTCTTACAGGGAACACTGAAGCTTTCTTT. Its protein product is CASSSPLTGNTEAFF.

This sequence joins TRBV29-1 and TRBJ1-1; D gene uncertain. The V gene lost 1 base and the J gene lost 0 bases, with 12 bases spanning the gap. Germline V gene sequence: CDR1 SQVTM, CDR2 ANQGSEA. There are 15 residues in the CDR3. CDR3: CSVEGSRVMNTEAFF. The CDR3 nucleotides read TGCAGCGTTGAAGGTTCCCGAGTGATGAACACTGAAGCTTTCTTT. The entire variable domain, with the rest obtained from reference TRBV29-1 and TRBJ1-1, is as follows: SAVISQKPSRDICQRGTSLTIQCQVDSQVTMMFWYRQQPGQSLTLIATANQGSEATYESGFVIDKFPISRPNLTFSTLTVSNMSPEDSSIYLCSVEGSRVMNTEAFFGQGTRLTVV.

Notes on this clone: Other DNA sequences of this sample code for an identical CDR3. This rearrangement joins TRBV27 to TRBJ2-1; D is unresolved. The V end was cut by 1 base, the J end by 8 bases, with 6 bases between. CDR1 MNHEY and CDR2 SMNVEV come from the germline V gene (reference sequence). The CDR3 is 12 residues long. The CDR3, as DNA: TGTGCCAGCAGTTTATTAGGTGATGAGCAGTTCTTC. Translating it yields CASSLLGDEQFF.

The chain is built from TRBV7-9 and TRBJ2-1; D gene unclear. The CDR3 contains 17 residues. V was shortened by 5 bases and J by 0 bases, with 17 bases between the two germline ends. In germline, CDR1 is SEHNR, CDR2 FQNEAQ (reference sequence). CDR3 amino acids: CASSATNGFYSYNEQFF. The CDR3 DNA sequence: TGTGCCAGCAGCGCGACAAACGGGTTCTACTCCTACAATGAGCAGTTCTTC.

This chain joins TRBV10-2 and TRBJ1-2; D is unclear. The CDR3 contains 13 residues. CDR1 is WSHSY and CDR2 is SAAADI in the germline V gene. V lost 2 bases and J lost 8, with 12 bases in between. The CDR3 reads CASSETPLDGYTF. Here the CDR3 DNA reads TGCGCCAGCAGTGAGACACCCCTGGACGGCTACACCTTC.

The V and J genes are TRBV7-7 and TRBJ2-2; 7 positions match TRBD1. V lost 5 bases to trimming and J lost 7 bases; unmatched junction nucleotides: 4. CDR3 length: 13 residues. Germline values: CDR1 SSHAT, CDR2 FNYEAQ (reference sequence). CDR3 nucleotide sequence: TGTGCCAGCAGCGAGGGGGCGAGCGGGGAGCTGTTTTTT. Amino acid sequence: CASSEGASGELFF.

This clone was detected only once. CDR3 region: CASSQVNRGLREKLFF. CDR3 sequence (DNA): TGCGCCAGCAGCCAAGTAAACAGGGGGCTTCGTGAAAAACTGTTTTTT. V usage is TRBV4-1 and J usage is TRBJ1-4; 9 bases align to TRBD1. In germline, CDR1 is MGHRA, CDR2 YSYEKL. Trimming took 1 base from V and 7 from J; bases not matched to a gene: 7. The CDR3 is 16 amino acids.

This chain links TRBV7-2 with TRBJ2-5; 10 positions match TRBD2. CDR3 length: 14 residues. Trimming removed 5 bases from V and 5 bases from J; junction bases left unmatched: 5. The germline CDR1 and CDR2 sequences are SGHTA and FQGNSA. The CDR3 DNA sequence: TGTGCCAGCAGCATCAGCGGGGGGGAGGAGACCCAGTACTTC. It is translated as CASSISGGEETQYF. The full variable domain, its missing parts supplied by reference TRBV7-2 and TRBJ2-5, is GAGVSQSPSNKVTEKGKDVELRCDPISGHTALYWYRQSLGQGLEFLIYFQGNSAPDKSGLPSDRFSAERTGGSVSTLTIQRTQQEDSAVYLCASSISGGEETQYFGPGTRLLVL.

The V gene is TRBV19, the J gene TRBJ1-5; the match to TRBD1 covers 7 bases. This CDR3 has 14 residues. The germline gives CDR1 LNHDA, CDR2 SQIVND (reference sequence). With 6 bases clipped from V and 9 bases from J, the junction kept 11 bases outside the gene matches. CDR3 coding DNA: TGTGCCAGTAGATTCCGACAGGGAGTCTGGCCCCAGCATTTT. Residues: CASRFRQGVWPQHF.

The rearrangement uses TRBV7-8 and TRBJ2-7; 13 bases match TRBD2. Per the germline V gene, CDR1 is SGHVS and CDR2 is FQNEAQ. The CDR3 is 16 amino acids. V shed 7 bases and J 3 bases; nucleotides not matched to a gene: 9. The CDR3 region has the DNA TGTGCCAGCACCAGGACTAGCGGGGGACAAAACTACGAGCAGTACTTC. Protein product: CASTRTSGGQNYEQYF. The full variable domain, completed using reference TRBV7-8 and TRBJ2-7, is GAGVSQSPRYKVAKRGQDVALRCDPISGHVSLFWYQQALGQGPEFLTYFQNEAQLDKSGLPSDRFFAERPEGSVSTLKIQRTQQEDSAVYLCASTRTSGGQNYEQYFGPGTRLTVT.

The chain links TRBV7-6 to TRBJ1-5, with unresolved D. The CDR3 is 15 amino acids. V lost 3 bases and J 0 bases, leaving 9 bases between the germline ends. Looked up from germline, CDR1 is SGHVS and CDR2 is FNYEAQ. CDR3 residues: CASSLSQYSNQPQHF. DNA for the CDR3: TGTGCCAGCAGCTTGTCGCAGTATAGCAATCAGCCCCAGCATTTT.

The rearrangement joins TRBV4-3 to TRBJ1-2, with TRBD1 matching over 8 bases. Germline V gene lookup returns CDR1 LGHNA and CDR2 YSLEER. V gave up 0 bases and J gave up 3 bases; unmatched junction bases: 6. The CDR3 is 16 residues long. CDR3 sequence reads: CASSQDLDRVHYGYTF. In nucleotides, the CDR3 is TGCGCCAGCAGCCAAGATCTGGACAGGGTTCACTATGGCTACACCTTC.

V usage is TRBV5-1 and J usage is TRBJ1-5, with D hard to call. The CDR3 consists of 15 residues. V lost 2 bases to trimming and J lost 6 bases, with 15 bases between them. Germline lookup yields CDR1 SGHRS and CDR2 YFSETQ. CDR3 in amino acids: CASSLDPGRSQPQHF. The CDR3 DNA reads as TGCGCCAGCAGCTTAGACCCTGGGCGCAGTCAGCCCCAGCATTTT.